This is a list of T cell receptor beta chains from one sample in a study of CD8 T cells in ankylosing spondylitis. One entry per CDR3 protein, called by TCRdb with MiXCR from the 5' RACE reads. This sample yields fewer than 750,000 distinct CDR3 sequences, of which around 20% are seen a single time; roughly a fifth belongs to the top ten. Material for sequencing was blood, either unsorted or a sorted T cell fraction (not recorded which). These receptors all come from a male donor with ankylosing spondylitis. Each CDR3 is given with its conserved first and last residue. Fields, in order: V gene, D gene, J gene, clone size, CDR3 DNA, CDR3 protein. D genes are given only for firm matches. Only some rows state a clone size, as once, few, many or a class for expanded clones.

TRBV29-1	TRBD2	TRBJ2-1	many	TGCAGCGTTCCTCTGACTAGCGGGAACAATGAGCAGTTCTTC	CSVPLTSGNNEQFF
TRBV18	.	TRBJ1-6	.	TGTGCCAGCTCTGTGGGGGTGAATAATTCACCCCTCCACTTT	CASSVGVNNSPLHF
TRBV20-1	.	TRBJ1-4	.	TGCAGTGCTGAACAGGGTTTGGGGGGGGAAAAACTGTTTTTT	CSAEQGLGGEKLFF
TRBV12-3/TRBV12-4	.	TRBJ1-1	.	TGTGCCAGCAGCCTGGCCCAGACTGAAGCTTTCTTT	CASSLAQTEAFF
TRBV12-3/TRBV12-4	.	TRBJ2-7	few	TGTGCCAGCATCAAACGGATAGACGAGCAGTACTTC	CASIKRIDEQYF
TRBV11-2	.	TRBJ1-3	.	TGTGCCAGCAGCATACGGGACTCTGGAAACACCATATATTTT	CASSIRDSGNTIYF
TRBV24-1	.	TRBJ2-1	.	TGTGCCACCAGTGACCCCGGCCCGGGGTATGAGCAGTTCTTC	CATSDPGPGYEQFF
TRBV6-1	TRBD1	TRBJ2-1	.	TGTGCCAGCAGCTGGACAGGGCGGAATGAGCAGTTCTTC	CASSWTGRNEQFF
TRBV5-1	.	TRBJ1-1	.	TGCGCCAGCAGCGGCCGGGACGGCATGAACACTGAAGCTTTCTTT	CASSGRDGMNTEAFF
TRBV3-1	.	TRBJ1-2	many	TGTGCCAGCAGCCAAGACAGGGTATATGGCTACACCTTC	CASSQDRVYGYTF
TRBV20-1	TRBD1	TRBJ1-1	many	TGCAGTGCCCTCCCAGGGGGCGGGGGTGAAGCTTTCTTT	CSALPGGGGEAFF
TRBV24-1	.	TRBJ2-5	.	TGTGCCTCCAGAGGCGCAGGTTCGGAGACCCAGTACTTC	CASRGAGSETQYF
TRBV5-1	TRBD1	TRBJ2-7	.	TGCGCCAGCAGCAGGACAGGGTCCTCTAGCACCTACGAGCAGTACTTC	CASSRTGSSSTYEQYF
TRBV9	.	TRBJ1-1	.	TGTGCCAGCAGCGTATCCCCAGGACCCTATAACACTGAAGCTTTCTTT	CASSVSPGPYNTEAFF
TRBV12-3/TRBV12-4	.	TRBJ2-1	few	TGTGCCAGCACCCCGCGAGGTGGCACAGATGAGCAGTTCTTC	CASTPRGGTDEQFF
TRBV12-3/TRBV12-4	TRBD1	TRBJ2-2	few	TGTGCCAGCAGCCGGGGGACAGGGGGTAGCACCGGGGAGCTGTTTTTT	CASSRGTGGSTGELFF
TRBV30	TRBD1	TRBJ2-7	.	TGTGCCTGGAGCCCCAGGGGGCTCGAGCAGTACTTC	CAWSPRGLEQYF
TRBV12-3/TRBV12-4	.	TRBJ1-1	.	TGTGCCAGCAGAACATATGGAGACATGAACACTGAAGCTTTCTTT	CASRTYGDMNTEAFF
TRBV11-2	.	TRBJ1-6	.	TGTGCCAGCAGCTTACGAACAGAGTATTCACCCCTCCACTTT	CASSLRTEYSPLHF
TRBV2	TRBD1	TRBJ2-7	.	TGTGCCAGCACCCCGGGGACAGACTACGAGCAGTACTTC	CASTPGTDYEQYF
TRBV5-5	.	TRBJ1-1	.	TGTGCCAGCAGCTTGGGGAGGACAGTCTTGGGGACTGAAGCTTTCTTT	CASSLGRTVLGTEAFF
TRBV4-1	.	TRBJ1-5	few	TGCGCCAGCAGAGACCTTGGGGCTCCGCATCAGCCCCAGCATTTT	CASRDLGAPHQPQHF
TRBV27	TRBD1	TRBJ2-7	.	TGTGCCAGCAGAGACAGGGGGGTAGAGAACGAGCAGTACTTC	CASRDRGVENEQYF
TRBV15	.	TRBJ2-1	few	TGTGCCACCAGCAGAGATCGGCAAAATGAGCAGTTCTTC	CATSRDRQNEQFF